This T cell receptor (beta chain) was identified during a study of beta chain features in type 1 diabetes. Broader study findings: More deletions and fewer insertions at VDJ junctions were found in patients with type 1 diabetes.

Of the isolated RNA, all was reverse transcribed, and so the sequenced material was expressed TCRB transcripts. Sequenced by immunoSEQ multiplex PCR; TCRdb stores in-frame clones only, minus some. The sample yields some 900,000 clones, 17% seen once. The germline V gene encodes CDR1 SEHNR and CDR2 FQNEAQ (reference sequence). The CDR3 is made up of 16 amino acids. Trimming took off 2 bases at V and 1 base at J, with 14 bases between the two ends. On this clone: Its antigen is currently unknown.

The origin of this receptor is a woman aged 18-35 years in good health. The chain links TRBV7-9 to TRBJ2-5; possibly TRBD2 for D (5 bases). The sequenced sample was naive CD4+ T cells from blood. In DNA form, the CDR3 reads TGTGCCAGCAGCTTATTCGGCAGCGGCCCCCAAGAGACCCAGTACTTC. It encodes CASSLFGSGPQETQYF.